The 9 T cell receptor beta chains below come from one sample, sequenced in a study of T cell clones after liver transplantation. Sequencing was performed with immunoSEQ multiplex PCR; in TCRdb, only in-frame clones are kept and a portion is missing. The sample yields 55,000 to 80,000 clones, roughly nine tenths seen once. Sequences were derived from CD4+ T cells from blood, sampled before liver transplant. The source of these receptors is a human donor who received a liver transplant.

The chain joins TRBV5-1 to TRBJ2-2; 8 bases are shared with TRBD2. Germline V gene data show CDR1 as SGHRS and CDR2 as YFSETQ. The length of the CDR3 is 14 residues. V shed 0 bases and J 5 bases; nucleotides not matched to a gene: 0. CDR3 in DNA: TGCGCCAGCAGCTTGGTAGCGGGGACCGGGGAGCTGTTTTTT. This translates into CASSLVAGTGELFF. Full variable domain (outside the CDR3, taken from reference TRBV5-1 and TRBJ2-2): KAGVTQTPRYLIKTRGQQVTLSCSPISGHRSVSWYQQTPGQGLQFLFEYFSETQRNKGNFPGRFSGRQFSNSRSEMNVSTLELGDSALYLCASSLVAGTGELFFGEGSRLTVL.

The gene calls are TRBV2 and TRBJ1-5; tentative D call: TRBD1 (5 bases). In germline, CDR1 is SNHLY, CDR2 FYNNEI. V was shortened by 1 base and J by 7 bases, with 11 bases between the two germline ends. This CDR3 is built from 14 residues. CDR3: CASSEDGAGQPQHF. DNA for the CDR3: TGTGCCAGCAGTGAAGACGGGGCCGGGCAGCCCCAGCATTTT. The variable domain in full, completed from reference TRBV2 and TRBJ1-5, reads EPEVTQTPSHQVTQMGQEVILRCVPISNHLYFYWYRQILGQKVEFLVSFYNNEISEKSEIFDDQFSVERPDGSNFTLKIRSTKLEDSAMYFCASSEDGAGQPQHFGDGTRLSIL.

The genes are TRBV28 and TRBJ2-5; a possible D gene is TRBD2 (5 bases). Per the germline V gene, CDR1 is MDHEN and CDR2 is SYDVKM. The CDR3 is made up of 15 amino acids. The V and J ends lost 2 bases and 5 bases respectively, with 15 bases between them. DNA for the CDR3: TGTGCCAGCAGTTTAACGTTGACTCCGGGGGAGACCCAGTACTTC. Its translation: CASSLTLTPGETQYF.

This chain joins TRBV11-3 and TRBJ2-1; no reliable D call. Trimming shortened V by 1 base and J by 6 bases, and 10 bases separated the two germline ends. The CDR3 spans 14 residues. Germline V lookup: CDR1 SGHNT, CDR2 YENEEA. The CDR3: CASSLVSFGNEQFF. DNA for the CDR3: TGTGCCAGCAGCTTAGTTAGTTTCGGCAATGAGCAGTTCTTC.

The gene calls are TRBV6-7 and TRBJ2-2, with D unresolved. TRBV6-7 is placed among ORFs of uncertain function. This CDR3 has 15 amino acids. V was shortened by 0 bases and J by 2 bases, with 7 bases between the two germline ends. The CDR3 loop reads CASSYSDRNTGELFF. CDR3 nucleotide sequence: TGTGCCAGCAGTTACTCGGACCGCAACACCGGGGAGCTGTTTTTT.

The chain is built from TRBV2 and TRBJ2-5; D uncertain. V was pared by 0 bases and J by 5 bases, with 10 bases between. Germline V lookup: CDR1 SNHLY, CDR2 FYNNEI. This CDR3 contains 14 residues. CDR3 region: CASSEARGGETQYF. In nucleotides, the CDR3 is TGTGCCAGCAGTGAAGCTAGAGGTGGCGAGACCCAGTACTTC.

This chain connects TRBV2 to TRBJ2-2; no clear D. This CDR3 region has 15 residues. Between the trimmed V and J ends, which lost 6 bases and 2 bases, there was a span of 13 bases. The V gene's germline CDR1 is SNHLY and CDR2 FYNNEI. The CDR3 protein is CASSGGWGNTGELFF. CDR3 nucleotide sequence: TGTGCCAGCAGCGGCGGTTGGGGAAACACCGGGGAGCTGTTTTTT.

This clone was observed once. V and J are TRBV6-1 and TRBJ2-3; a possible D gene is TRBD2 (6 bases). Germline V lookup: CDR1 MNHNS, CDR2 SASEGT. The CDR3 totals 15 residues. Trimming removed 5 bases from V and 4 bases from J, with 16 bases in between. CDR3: CASSQGGYIPDTQYF. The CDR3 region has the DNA TGTGCCAGCAGTCAAGGAGGGTACATCCCAGATACGCAGTATTTT.

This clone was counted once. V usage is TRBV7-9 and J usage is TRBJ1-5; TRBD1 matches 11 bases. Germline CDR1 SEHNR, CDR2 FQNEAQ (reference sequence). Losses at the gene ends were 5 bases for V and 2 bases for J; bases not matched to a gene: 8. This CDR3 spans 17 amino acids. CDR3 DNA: TGTGCCAGCAGCCGGACAGGGGGCGTTGGAGGCAATCAGCCCCAGCATTTT. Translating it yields CASSRTGGVGGNQPQHF.